Detailed here is one T cell receptor (beta chain). In the original workflow: Researchers report that nucleated cell counts were estimated from reference gene primer amplification. The repertoire was sequenced with immunoSEQ multiplex PCR; TCRdb's copy has only in-frame clones and lacks some. V, J and clone size are those of that table, while D and trimming were read from the DNA. Counted here are approximately 110,000 clones, about 82% occurring once; the ten biggest clones make up over 4.5%. This record belongs to a study of blood T cell repertoires in COVID-19. At the level of the study: Samples representing acute and convalescent COVID-19 were sourced from the United States, Italy and Spain. From T cells, B-cell-depleted T cells, or PBMCs came the material, which was cDNA or gDNA.

The CDR3 is made up of 15 amino acids. Germline V CDR1 and CDR2: SGHDN, FVKESK. Trimming left V 4 bases short and J 2 bases short, with 12 bases between. The source material was peripheral blood. The receptor was derived from a human donor in a cohort sampled during active COVID-19. The chain uses TRBV14 and TRBJ2-1, with no clear D. The CDR3: CASSRHAFTYNEQFF. The CDR3 region has the DNA TGTGCCAGCAGCCGCCATGCGTTCACCTACAATGAGCAGTTCTTC.